The 7 T cell receptor beta chains listed next were all sequenced from one sample in a study of Ad26.COV2.S vaccination and SARS-CoV-2 variants. Repertoires were generated with immunoSEQ multiplex PCR, while TCRdb's copy carries only in-frame clones and drops some. The sample consists of around 400,000 clones, about 80% of them appearing once. Treatment of the sample: around 19 received Ad26.COV2.S at low or high dose, single or two shots; about 5 received placebo; per-sample allocation not given. At day 63 after the first vaccine or placebo injection, samples were drawn. Material: peripheral blood, obtained in a trial of Ad26.COV2.S vaccine versus placebo. All receptors come from a person between 18 and 65 years old who received the Ad26.COV2.S COVID-19 vaccine or a placebo.

The J gene is TRBJ1-1, the V gene TRBV5-5, with a tentative D call TRBD1 (6 bases). Germline values: CDR1 SGHKS, CDR2 YYEKEE (reference sequence). The V and J ends lost 4 bases and 5 bases respectively, with 15 bases between them. The CDR3 totals 14 residues. This CDR3 reads CASSPRGPITEAFF. For the CDR3, the DNA is TGTGCCAGCAGCCCCAGGGGACCCATTACTGAAGCTTTCTTT.

The J gene is TRBJ2-1, the V gene TRBV9; D is possibly TRBD2 (6 bases). Deletions cut 3 bases from V and 7 bases from J, with 17 bases between. Germline V gene sequence: CDR1 SGDLS, CDR2 YYNGEE. The CDR3 is 15 amino acids. This chain's CDR3 is CASSAPSALGNEQFF. In DNA form, the CDR3 reads TGTGCCAGCAGCGCCCCTAGCGCCCTAGGGAATGAGCAGTTCTTC.

The rearrangement uses TRBV25-1 and TRBJ1-1; 9 nucleotides match TRBD1. The V gene's germline CDR1 is MGHDK and CDR2 SYGVNS. With 4 bases clipped from V and 6 bases from J, the junction kept 3 bases outside the gene matches. The CDR3 length is 13 residues. CDR3 protein: CASSVTGGAEAFF. The CDR3, as DNA: TGTGCCAGCAGTGTGACAGGGGGTGCTGAAGCTTTCTTT.

V usage is TRBV28 and J usage is TRBJ1-2; 8 bases map to TRBD1. The CDR3 contains 13 residues. V gave up 3 bases and J gave up 7 bases; unmatched junction bases: 4. The germline V gene has CDR1 MDHEN and CDR2 SYDVKM. CDR3 residues: CASSLAGQGGYTF. DNA for the CDR3: TGTGCCAGCAGTTTGGCAGGACAGGGTGGCTACACCTTC.

The chain recombines TRBV13 with TRBJ1-2, with D uncertain. The CDR3 length is 16 residues. Germline CDR1 and CDR2: PRHDT and FYEKMQ (reference sequence). The V end lost 1 base, the J end lost 7 bases, and 19 bases lay between the germline ends. The CDR3: CASSLAYRGGVGGYTF. CDR3 DNA: TGTGCCAGCAGCTTAGCGTATCGGGGTGGAGTAGGTGGCTACACCTTC.

The V gene is TRBV3-1 (or the pseudogene TRBV3-2), the J gene TRBJ2-6; either TRBD1 or TRBD2 may fit D (5 bases each). Germline lookup yields CDR1 LGHDT and CDR2 YNNKEL (reference sequence). This CDR3 comprises 20 residues. V lost 2 bases to trimming and J lost 0 bases, with 20 bases between them. CDR3 DNA: TGTGCCAGCAGCCAATCTCGGGGTGGACACCCCAGCTCTGGGGCCAACGTCCTGACTTTC. It is translated as CASSQSRGGHPSSGANVLTF.

The chain is built from TRBV3-1 (or the pseudogene TRBV3-2) and TRBJ2-3, with a possible D match to TRBD1 (6 bases). The CDR3 spans 14 residues. Deletions cut 4 bases from V and 2 bases from J, with 10 bases between. Germline CDR1 is LGHDT and CDR2 is YNNKEL (reference sequence). CDR3 nucleotides: TGTGCCAGCAGCCTGGGACACGCCACAGATACGCAGTATTTT. Amino acid sequence: CASSLGHATDTQYF.